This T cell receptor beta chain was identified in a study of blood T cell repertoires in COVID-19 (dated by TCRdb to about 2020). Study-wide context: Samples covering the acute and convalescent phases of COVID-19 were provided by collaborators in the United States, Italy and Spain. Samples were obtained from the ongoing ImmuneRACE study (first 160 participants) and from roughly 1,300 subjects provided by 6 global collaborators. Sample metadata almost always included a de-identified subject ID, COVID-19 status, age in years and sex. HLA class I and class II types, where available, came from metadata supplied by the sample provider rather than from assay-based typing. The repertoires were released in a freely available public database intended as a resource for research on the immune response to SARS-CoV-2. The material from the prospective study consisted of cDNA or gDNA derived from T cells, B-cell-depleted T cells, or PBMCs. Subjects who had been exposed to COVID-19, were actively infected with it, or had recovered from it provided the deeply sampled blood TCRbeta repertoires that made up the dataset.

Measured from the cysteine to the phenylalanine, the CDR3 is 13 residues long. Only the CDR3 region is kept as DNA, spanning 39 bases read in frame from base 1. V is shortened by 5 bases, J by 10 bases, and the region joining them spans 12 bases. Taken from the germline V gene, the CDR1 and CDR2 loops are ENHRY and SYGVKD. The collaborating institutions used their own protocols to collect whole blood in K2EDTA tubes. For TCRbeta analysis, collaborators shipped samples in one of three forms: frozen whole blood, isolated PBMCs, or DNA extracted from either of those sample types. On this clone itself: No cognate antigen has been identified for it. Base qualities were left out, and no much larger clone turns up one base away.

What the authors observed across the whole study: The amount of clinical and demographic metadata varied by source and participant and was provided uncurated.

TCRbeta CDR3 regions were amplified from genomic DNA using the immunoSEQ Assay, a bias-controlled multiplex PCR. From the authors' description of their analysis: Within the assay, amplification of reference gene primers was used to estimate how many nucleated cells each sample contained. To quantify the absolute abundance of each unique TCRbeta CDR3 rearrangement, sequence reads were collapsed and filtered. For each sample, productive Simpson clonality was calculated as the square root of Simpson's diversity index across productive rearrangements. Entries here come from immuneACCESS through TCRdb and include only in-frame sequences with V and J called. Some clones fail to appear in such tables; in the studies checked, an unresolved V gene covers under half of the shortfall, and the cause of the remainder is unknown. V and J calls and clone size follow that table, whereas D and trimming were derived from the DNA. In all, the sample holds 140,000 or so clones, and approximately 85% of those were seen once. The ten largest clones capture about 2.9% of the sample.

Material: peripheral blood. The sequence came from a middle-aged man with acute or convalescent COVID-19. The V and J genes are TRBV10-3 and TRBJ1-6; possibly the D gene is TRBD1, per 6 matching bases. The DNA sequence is TGTGCCATCAGTTCCGGGACAAACTCACCCCTCCACTTT. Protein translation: CAISSGTNSPLHF.